The present entry profiles one T cell receptor beta chain with its context. Its antigen remains unidentified. Assay used: immunoSEQ multiplex PCR; TCRdb lists only in-frame clones, some missing. The table includes around 580,000 clones, roughly 98% detected once. This entry comes from a study of shared clonotypes between healthy human individuals. V shed 2 bases and J 4 bases; nucleotides not matched to a gene: 4. Germline assignment: CDR1 GTSNPN and CDR2 SVGIG (reference sequence). The CDR3 sequence is 15 residues long. General observations from the study: In four donors, about 5% of naive CD4 clonotypes appeared in common.

Naive CD8 cells lacked CD45RO and underwent positive selection for CCR7, leaving out terminally differentiated effector memory CD45RA+ cells. The sequence was obtained from a man between 25 and 39 years old in good health. The V and J genes are TRBV30 and TRBJ2-1, with 11 bases fitting TRBD2. Source material: naive CD8+ T cells sorted from blood. The CDR3 protein is CAWSLLAGVYNEQFF. The CDR3 DNA follows: TGTGCCTGGAGTTTACTAGCGGGAGTGTACAATGAGCAGTTCTTC.